This T cell receptor beta chain was obtained from a study of cytomegalovirus exposure and HLA in healthy donors. It was with 60 Vbeta and 13 Jbeta primers that the PCR ran. As handled by the study authors: The count from a later analysis was 79 million or so unique TCR beta chains, 9 million to 12 million of them shared. Method: immunoSEQ multiplex PCR; TCRdb's copy keeps in-frame clones and lacks some. V and J calls and clone size are those listed in that table; D and trimming were worked out from the DNA. The sample data list roughly 190,000 clones. The sequence was collected from a man aged 25-40 years in good health and CMV-seronegative. Sequenced: PBMCs.

The CDR3: CGDSVYTNYGYTF. The CDR3 nucleotides are TGTGGGGACAGCGTTTATACCAACTATGGCTACACCTTC. This rearrangement joins TRBV2 to TRBJ1-2, with 7 positions matching TRBD1. The CDR3 is made up of 13 amino acids. Germline loops: CDR1 SNHLY, CDR2 FYNNEI.